Below are 23 T cell receptor beta chains sequenced from a single sample in a study of beta chain features in type 1 diabetes. Points from the study as a whole: Moderate yet significant TCRB CDR3 shortening was seen in Type 1 diabetes patients in all four CD4+ subsets.

The entirety of the isolated RNA underwent reverse transcription, so expressed TCRB transcripts were sequenced. The protocol was immunoSEQ multiplex PCR, while the TCRdb copy is restricted to in-frame clones and leaves out a portion. The data show 500,000 to 800,000 clones, around 12% seen once. Their antigens are not known. Specimen: naive CD4+ T cells from blood. The receptor set was obtained from a man aged 25 to 40 with type 1 diabetes.

The chain carries TRBV23-1 and TRBJ2-1, with a possible D match to TRBD2 (6 bases). TRBV23-1 is designated an ORF whose function remains uncertain. V gave up 9 bases and J gave up 7 bases, with 7 bases separating them. The CDR3 contains 10 residues. As DNA, the CDR3 is TGCGCCAGGGGGAGGAATGAGCAGTTCTTC. It codes for CARGRNEQFF.

V is TRBV7-2 and J is TRBJ1-1, with D uncertain. Germline assignment: CDR1 SGHTA and CDR2 FQGNSA. V lost 3 bases, J lost 1 base, and 9 bases lay in between. CDR3 length: 14 amino acids. The CDR3 loop is CASSFSEANTEAFF. The CDR3 region has the DNA TGTGCCAGCAGCTTCTCAGAAGCGAACACTGAAGCTTTCTTT.

CDR3 loop: CASSLVGSYRGLGYTF. Written as DNA, the CDR3 is TGTGCCAGCAGCTTAGTTGGTAGCTACAGGGGGTTAGGCTACACCTTC. The gene calls are TRBV7-2 and TRBJ1-2; 8 positions match TRBD1. The trim removed 1 base at V and 8 bases at J, leaving 12 bases unmatched. The CDR3 length is 16 residues. Germline CDR1 SGHTA, CDR2 FQGNSA.

This clone was recorded a few times. The chain combines TRBV7-8 with TRBJ1-3; D is undetermined. The V end lost 1 base, the J end lost 3 bases, and 16 bases lay between the germline ends. This CDR3 comprises 17 residues. Germline V gene data show CDR1 as SGHVS and CDR2 as FQNEAQ. CDR3 bases: TGTGCCAGCAGCTTAGGTCATAGTGGGCTCGGTGGAAACACCATATATTTT. Translating it yields CASSLGHSGLGGNTIYF.

This clone came up a few times. The J gene is TRBJ1-1, the V gene TRBV11-3, with 7 bases aligning to TRBD1. The CDR3 loop spans 13 amino acids. V dropped 5 bases and J dropped 5; count of bases not matched to a gene: 5. CDR1 SGHNT and CDR2 YENEEA come from the germline V gene. CDR3 DNA: TGTGCCAGCAGCCCCGCAGGGGGGACTGAAGCTTTCTTT. It yields the protein CASSPAGGTEAFF.

The chain links TRBV2 to TRBJ1-2; D is possibly TRBD1 (5 bases). Between the trimmed V and J ends, which lost 5 bases and 14 bases, there was a span of 15 bases. Germline V gives CDR1 SNHLY, CDR2 FYNNEI. This CDR3 spans 11 amino acids. The CDR3 sequence: CASSYTGPSTF. CDR3 nucleotide sequence: TGTGCCAGCAGTTATACAGGTCCCTCTACCTTC.

In its sample, this clone was seen a few times. The rearrangement joins TRBV13 to TRBJ2-1; no firm D call. From germline, CDR1 is PRHDT and CDR2 FYEKMQ (reference sequence). The CDR3 is 15 residues long. Between the trimmed V and J ends, which lost 6 bases and 2 bases, there was a span of 14 bases. The CDR3 loop is CASSRVRTTYNEQFF. DNA of the CDR3: TGTGCCAGCAGTAGAGTACGTACAACCTACAATGAGCAGTTCTTC.

In this sample, this clone turned up a few times. The chain has TRBV28 and TRBJ1-5; a weak D match, TRBD1 (5 bases). Trimming shortened V by 8 bases and J by 4 bases, and 21 bases separated the two germline ends. The CDR3 runs to 16 residues. Germline CDR1 and CDR2: MDHEN and SYDVKM. CDR3 residues: CASEPLTVQGNQPQHF. The CDR3 coding sequence is TGTGCCAGCGAACCTCTGACAGTACAAGGGAATCAGCCCCAGCATTTT.

This clone has only a few counts. The chain carries TRBV2 and TRBJ2-2; D may be TRBD2 (5 bases). CDR1 is SNHLY, CDR2 FYNNEI, per germline. This CDR3 is 14 amino acids long. V gave up 1 base and J gave up 7 bases, with 10 bases separating them. CDR3 sequence: CASSEEREVGELFF. The DNA for the CDR3 is TGTGCCAGCAGTGAAGAGAGGGAAGTCGGGGAGCTGTTTTTT.

Only a few counts were recorded for this clone. This chain joins TRBV7-2 and TRBJ1-5; D remains ambiguous. V was trimmed by 8 bases and J by 1 base, leaving 12 bases between them. Germline CDR1 SGHTA, CDR2 FQGNSA. The CDR3 sequence is 14 residues long. The CDR3 DNA is TGTGCCAGCTCCCGGACGAGAAGCAATCAGCCCCAGCATTTT. Amino acid sequence: CASSRTRSNQPQHF.

This clone has only a few counts. The rearrangement uses TRBV7-2 and TRBJ1-2, with a weak D call TRBD1 (6 bases). The germline V gene encodes CDR1 SGHTA and CDR2 FQGNSA. The V and J ends lost 0 bases and 5 bases respectively, with 13 bases between them. The CDR3 has 15 residues. The chain's CDR3 is CASSLAQGRGYGYTF. The CDR3 DNA follows: TGTGCCAGCAGCTTAGCCCAGGGGAGAGGGTATGGCTACACCTTC.

This rearrangement joins TRBV7-9 to TRBJ1-5; a weak D match, TRBD1 (6 bases). CDR1 and CDR2 from the germline V gene are SEHNR and FQNEAQ (reference sequence). The CDR3 has 15 amino acids. V was trimmed by 2 bases and J by 5 bases, leaving 13 bases between them. DNA for the CDR3: TGTGCCAGCAGCTTAAGGCGGCAGGGGCATCAGCCCCAGCATTTT. This encodes CASSLRRQGHQPQHF.

This clone occurred once. This chain links TRBV7-8 with TRBJ1-3; D unclear. V was pared by 7 bases and J by 4 bases, with 14 bases between. There are 14 residues in the CDR3. From germline, CDR1 is SGHVS and CDR2 FQNEAQ. CDR3 sequence (DNA): TGTGCCAGCACCCAAGCCGGGTCCGGAAACACCATATATTTT. Translating it yields CASTQAGSGNTIYF.

J is TRBJ1-2 and V is TRBV18, with D maybe TRBD1 (6 bases). In germline, CDR1 is KGHSH, CDR2 LQKENI. The CDR3 sequence is 13 residues long. V was clipped by 5 bases and J by 3 bases, with 10 bases between them. The CDR3 loop is CASSAGADYGYTF. The DNA of the CDR3 is TGTGCCAGCTCAGCAGGGGCGGACTATGGCTACACCTTC.

The chain links TRBV7-2 to TRBJ2-3; 14 bases match TRBD2. The V gene's germline CDR1 is SGHTA and CDR2 FQGNSA. This CDR3 has 16 amino acids. V was pared by 6 bases and J by 2 bases, with 4 bases of the junction left unmatched. CDR3 DNA sequence: TGTGCCAGCAGATCGACTAGCGGGGGGGCCACAGATACGCAGTATTTT. Protein: CASRSTSGGATDTQYF. Looking up the rest from reference TRBV7-2 and TRBJ2-3 gives the full variable domain: GAGVSQSPSNKVTEKGKDVELRCDPISGHTALYWYRQSLGQGLEFLIYFQGNSAPDKSGLPSDRFSAERTGGSVSTLTIQRTQQEDSAVYLCASRSTSGGATDTQYFGPGTRLTVL.

This clone was seen a few times. This chain uses TRBV27 with TRBJ1-6, with 7 bases lining up with TRBD1. The CDR3 has 15 residues. With V trimmed by 6 bases and J by 7 bases, 9 bases remained unmatched. The germline gives CDR1 MNHEY, CDR2 SMNVEV (reference sequence). The CDR3 reads CASSSSTGSNSPLHF. The CDR3 DNA sequence: TGTGCCAGCAGCTCATCGACAGGGTCCAATTCACCCCTCCACTTT.

This clone occurred a few times. J is TRBJ2-5 and V is TRBV2; 8 nucleotides match TRBD1. Trimming at V came to 6 bases and at J to 5 bases, leaving 11 bases not matched to a gene. This CDR3 comprises 15 residues. Per germline, CDR1 SNHLY and CDR2 FYNNEI. CDR3 in DNA: TGTGCCAGCAGGCTACAGGGGGTGCAGGCGGAGACCCAGTACTTC. Translated: CASRLQGVQAETQYF.

This clone was counted a few times. The genes are TRBV9 and TRBJ2-6; D unresolved. Trimming removed 3 bases from V and 3 bases from J, with 10 bases in between. The CDR3 sequence is 15 residues long. Germline V gene data show CDR1 as SGDLS and CDR2 as YYNGEE. Written as DNA, the CDR3 is TGTGCCAGCAGCGGCATCCCGAGTGGGGCCAACGTCCTGACTTTC. Amino acids: CASSGIPSGANVLTF.

The sample holds a few counts of this clone. The rearrangement joins TRBV7-9 to TRBJ2-3; possibly TRBD1 for D (5 bases). Trimming cost V 0 bases and J 0 bases, with 13 bases left between them. Germline CDR1 SEHNR, CDR2 FQNEAQ (reference sequence). CDR3 length: 17 residues. CDR3 DNA sequence: TGTGCCAGCAGCTTAGCGCGACAGCTCCTTAGCACAGATACGCAGTATTTT. Translated: CASSLARQLLSTDTQYF. The full variable domain, completed using reference TRBV7-9 and TRBJ2-3, is DTGVSQNPRHKITKRGQNVTFRCDPISEHNRLYWYRQTLGQGPEFLTYFQNEAQLEKSRLLSDRFSAERPKGSFSTLEIQRTEQGDSAMYLCASSLARQLLSTDTQYFGPGTRLTVL.

This clone was observed a handful of times. The V gene is TRBV23-1, the J gene TRBJ2-1; D is possibly TRBD2 (6 bases). TRBV23-1 is flagged as an ORF with uncertain function. This CDR3 has 14 residues. The V and J ends lost 0 bases and 6 bases respectively, with 9 bases between them. CDR3 nucleotide sequence: TGCGCCAGCAGTCAATCGGAGGGTAGCAATGAGCAGTTCTTC. Translating gives CASSQSEGSNEQFF.

The chain uses TRBV5-6 and TRBJ2-3; perhaps TRBD2 as D (6 bases). The V end was cut by 0 bases, the J end by 1 base, with 9 bases between. CDR1 and CDR2 (germline): SGHDT, YYEEEE. The CDR3 has 15 residues. CDR3 nucleotide sequence: TGTGCCAGCAGCTTGGACAGGAGGGGCACAGATACGCAGTATTTT. This codes for CASSLDRRGTDTQYF. Full variable domain (missing parts from reference TRBV5-6 and TRBJ2-3): DAGVTQSPTHLIKTRGQQVTLRCSPKSGHDTVSWYQQALGQGPQFIFQYYEEEERQRGNFPDRFSGHQFPNYSSELNVNALLLGDSALYLCASSLDRRGTDTQYFGPGTRLTVL.

The V gene is TRBV19, the J gene TRBJ1-5; 7 bases align to TRBD1. This CDR3 is built from 15 residues. The V and J ends lost 8 bases and 0 bases, in that order; junction bases with no gene match: 7. Per germline, CDR1 LNHDA and CDR2 SQIVND (reference sequence). CDR3 in DNA: TGTGCCAGTTTATGGGACAGACATAGCAATCAGCCCCAGCATTTT. The encoded protein is CASLWDRHSNQPQHF.

This clone occurred a few times. This chain uses TRBV7-9 with TRBJ2-5, with 8 bases fitting TRBD1. Unmatched junction bases numbered 4, after V lost 4 bases and J lost 3 bases. CDR1 and CDR2 from the germline V gene are SEHNR and FQNEAQ (reference sequence). The CDR3 extends over 14 amino acids. The CDR3 nucleotides are TGTGCCAGCAGCTACCACAGGGGGGAAGAGACCCAGTACTTC. It translates to CASSYHRGEETQYF. Supplemented by reference TRBV7-9 and TRBJ2-5, the full variable domain reads DTGVSQNPRHKITKRGQNVTFRCDPISEHNRLYWYRQTLGQGPEFLTYFQNEAQLEKSRLLSDRFSAERPKGSFSTLEIQRTEQGDSAMYLCASSYHRGEETQYFGPGTRLLVL.